Sequencing of this T cell receptor beta chain was carried out in a study of cytomegalovirus exposure and HLA in healthy donors. Study at large: An early release of data contained around 80 million unique TCRs, which came from HLA-typed donors. Study-level findings and limits: One cluster of highly shared sequence variants probably arose as a sequencing artifact. A missense variant in DCLRE1C was later tied to TCR beta V- and J-gene trimming.

PCR employed 60 Vbeta and 13 Jbeta primers. Assay: immunoSEQ multiplex PCR; the TCRdb copy retains only in-frame clones and omits some. The repertoire table contains some 120,000 clones. CDR1 and CDR2 (germline): GTSNPN, SVGIG (reference sequence). Germline trimming cut 1 base from V and 1 base from J; bases unmatched to any gene: 2. CDR3 length equals 14 residues. Comments on this clone: The target antigen is unknown.

This sequence was found in a young man in good health and CMV-seronegative. Sequencing was done on a sample of PBMCs. The V call is TRBV30, the J call TRBJ1-1; 8 positions match TRBD1. CDR3 coding DNA: TGTGCCTGGAGTGAAGGGACAGGGAACACTGAAGCTTTCTTT. Protein sequence: CAWSEGTGNTEAFF.